This T cell receptor beta chain is drawn from a study of blood T cell repertoires in COVID-19. Study-wide background: PBMCs, B-cell-depleted T cells, or T cells were the source of the cDNA or gDNA that made up the material.

Per germline, CDR1 MNHEY and CDR2 SVGAGI. V gave up 8 bases and J gave up 4 bases; unmatched junction bases: 4. There are 12 residues in the CDR3. Measured with immunoSEQ multiplex PCR; TCRdb has only the in-frame clones, and not every one. The sample yields around 62,000 clones, roughly 88% seen once. The chain couples TRBV6-5 to TRBJ1-2; 7 nucleotides align to TRBD1. The material sequenced was peripheral blood. This receptor was taken from a human donor in a cohort sampled during active COVID-19. The CDR3 bases are TGTGCCAGCCAAGACAGGGTCTATGGCTACACCTTC. Its translation is CASQDRVYGYTF.